The 29 T cell receptor beta chains below all came from one sample that was sequenced in a study of blood T cell repertoires in COVID-19. TCRdb's copy holds only in-frame clones and misses some; the assay was immunoSEQ multiplex PCR. The sample carries 150,000 to 200,000 clones, 60% to 80% recorded once. Specimen: peripheral blood. Receptors originate from a man aged 60-69 years with active or convalescent COVID-19.

This clone was seen ten or more times. This chain links TRBV5-4 with TRBJ1-2; TRBD1 might be the D (6 bases). The germline CDR1 and CDR2 sequences are SGHNT and YYREEE (reference sequence). The CDR3 is made up of 16 amino acids. V lost 4 bases and J lost 4, with 20 bases in between. The CDR3 bases are TGTGCCAGCAGCCACCTGGGCAGGGGTCCTTTCTATGGCTACACCTTC. It translates to CASSHLGRGPFYGYTF.

V and J are TRBV7-9 and TRBJ1-1, with D hard to call. Trimming took 5 bases from V and 0 from J, leaving 16 bases between them. There are 16 residues in the CDR3. Germline lookup yields CDR1 SEHNR and CDR2 FQNEAQ (reference sequence). The CDR3 region is CASSPPTRTMNTEAFF. CDR3 coding DNA: TGTGCCAGCAGCCCCCCCACCCGGACTATGAACACTGAAGCTTTCTTT. The full variable domain, in which reference TRBV7-9 and TRBJ1-1 provide the parts outside the CDR3, is DTGVSQNPRHKITKRGQNVTFRCDPISEHNRLYWYRQTLGQGPEFLTYFQNEAQLEKSRLLSDRFSAERPKGSFSTLEIQRTEQGDSAMYLCASSPPTRTMNTEAFFGQGTRLTVV.

V gene TRBV5-3 combines with J gene TRBJ2-7; a possible D gene is TRBD1 (5 bases). TRBV5-3 is given ORF status, its function remaining uncertain. V lost 10 bases and J 2 bases, leaving 22 bases between the germline ends. This CDR3 spans 15 amino acids. The CDR3 loop is CARKTSWGGTYEQYF. The CDR3 bases are TGTGCCCGTAAGACCAGTTGGGGCGGTACCTACGAGCAGTACTTC.

This clone was detected only a few times. This sequence joins TRBV6-5 and TRBJ2-7, with TRBD2 as a possible D gene (5 bases). The CDR3 runs 14 residues. Germline loops: CDR1 MNHEY, CDR2 SVGAGI. Between the trimmed V and J ends, which lost 8 bases and 2 bases, there was a span of 16 bases. For the CDR3, the DNA is TGTGCCAGCGGGGAGCGCCGTTCGGCCTACGAGCAGTACTTC. It translates to CASGERRSAYEQYF.

The chain employs TRBV2 and TRBJ2-1; 7 bases are a match to TRBD1. V gave up 6 bases and J gave up 9 bases; unmatched junction bases: 8. The CDR3 spans 13 residues. Germline lookup yields CDR1 SNHLY and CDR2 FYNNEI. CDR3 nucleotides: TGTGCCAGCAGAGCCGACAGGGACGGTGAGCAGTTCTTC. It specifies CASRADRDGEQFF.

The chain links TRBV7-2 to TRBJ2-7, with D maybe TRBD2 (6 bases). V lost 2 bases and J 0 bases, leaving 14 bases between the germline ends. The germline V gene has CDR1 SGHTA and CDR2 FQGNSA. The CDR3 is made up of 16 amino acids. For the CDR3, the DNA is TGTGCCAGCAGCTTACGGGGACTCAGGAGCTCCTACGAGCAGTACTTC. Its protein is CASSLRGLRSSYEQYF.

This clone has just a few counts. The chain joins TRBV11-2 to TRBJ1-1; a weak D match, TRBD1 (6 bases). Germline assignment: CDR1 SGHAT and CDR2 FQNNGV. The V and J ends lost 3 bases and 2 bases respectively, with 13 bases between them. The CDR3 is 15 residues long. The CDR3 here is CASSLRGRGNTEAFF. CDR3 in DNA: TGTGCCAGCAGCTTGAGGGGGAGGGGCAACACTGAAGCTTTCTTT. The variable domain in full, with the rest retrieved from reference TRBV11-2 and TRBJ1-1, is EAGVAQSPRYKIIEKRQSVAFWCNPISGHATLYWYQQILGQGPKLLIQFQNNGVVDDSQLPKDRFSAERLKGVDSTLKIQPAKLEDSAVYLCASSLRGRGNTEAFFGQGTRLTVV.

The chain combines TRBV6-2 or TRBV6-3 with TRBJ1-6; 9 bases fit TRBD1. The V and J ends lost 5 bases and 2 bases, in that order; junction bases with no gene match: 7. This CDR3 contains 17 residues. The V gene's germline CDR1 is MNHEY and CDR2 SVGEGT. CDR3 sequence reads: CASSIRTGATYNSPLHF. The CDR3 nucleotides read TGTGCCAGCAGTATTCGGACAGGGGCGACCTATAATTCACCCCTCCACTTT.

This chain connects TRBV7-8 to TRBJ2-3, with 12 positions matching TRBD2. The germline CDR1 and CDR2 sequences are SGHVS and FQNEAQ. The CDR3 is 16 residues long. V lost 3 bases, J lost 1 base, and 2 bases stayed unmatched. The CDR3 DNA is TGTGCCAGCAGCTTTCGGACTAGCGGGGGCACAGATACGCAGTATTTT. This codes for CASSFRTSGGTDTQYF.

This chain links TRBV5-4 with TRBJ2-7; 12 bases are shared with TRBD2. Germline loops: CDR1 SGHNT, CDR2 YYREEE (reference sequence). The CDR3 is 14 amino acids. V trimming: 4 bases; J trimming: 5 bases; junction bases outside the gene matches: 4. CDR3 in amino acids: CASSTTSGRNEQYF. In DNA, the CDR3 is TGTGCCAGCAGCACGACTAGCGGGAGAAACGAGCAGTACTTC.

CDR3 coding DNA: TGTGCCAGCACCACCGGGACAGGGGGACAGAGTGGCTACACCTTC. It translates to CASTTGTGGQSGYTF. The chain uses TRBV6-5 and TRBJ1-2; 11 bases line up with TRBD1. V dropped 7 bases and J dropped 7; count of bases not matched to a gene: 11. The CDR3 has 15 residues. Germline CDR1 MNHEY, CDR2 SVGAGI.

The V gene is TRBV4-3, the J gene TRBJ2-7; 9 nucleotides agree with TRBD1. J gave up 3 bases and V 4 bases, and 7 bases lay outside the gene matches. The CDR3 spans 15 residues. Germline CDR1 LGHNA, CDR2 YSLEER. The chain's CDR3 is CASSPSGQGDYEQYF. The CDR3 DNA is TGCGCCAGCAGCCCATCGGGACAGGGAGACTACGAGCAGTACTTC.

The rearrangement links TRBV12-3 or TRBV12-4 to TRBJ1-6, with a weak D call TRBD1 (6 bases). V lost 6 bases, J lost 13 bases, and 16 bases lay in between. This CDR3 is built from 13 residues. The CDR3 DNA is TGTGCCAGCAGCCTTACAGGGCAACGCCCCCTCCACTTT. This sequence encodes CASSLTGQRPLHF.

The gene calls are TRBV5-1 and TRBJ1-2; TRBD1 is a possible D gene (6 bases). Germline V CDR1 and CDR2: SGHRS, YFSETQ. This CDR3 is built from 15 residues. V dropped 4 bases and J dropped 0 bases, with 13 bases sitting between them. The CDR3 DNA reads as TGCGCCAGCAGCCGGGGGGCAGGCTCTAACTATGGCTACACCTTC. Encoded protein: CASSRGAGSNYGYTF.

The chain links TRBV15 to TRBJ1-1; the D gene is possibly TRBD1 (5 bases). Germline V gene data show CDR1 as LNHNV and CDR2 as YYDKDF (reference sequence). There are 14 residues in the CDR3. V was trimmed by 1 base and J by 4 bases, leaving 10 bases between them. The CDR3 spells CATSRVGRGTEAFF. Written as DNA, the CDR3 is TGTGCCACCAGCAGAGTGGGAAGGGGCACTGAAGCTTTCTTT.

The chain employs TRBV2 and TRBJ1-2; 11 nucleotides match TRBD1. The ends lost 6 bases at V and 4 bases at J; junction bases unmatched: 4. From germline, CDR1 is SNHLY and CDR2 FYNNEI. The CDR3 spans 14 residues. CDR3 nucleotides: TGTGCCAGCAGGGACAGGGGGCGCGGCTATGGCTACACCTTC. It translates to CASRDRGRGYGYTF.

V usage is TRBV5-1 and J usage is TRBJ1-6, with D perhaps TRBD1 (5 bases). Germline V gives CDR1 SGHRS, CDR2 YFSETQ. V was cut by 4 bases and J by 7 bases, with 15 bases left in between. The CDR3 runs to 15 residues. The CDR3 nucleotides read TGCGCCAGCAGCAAAGAGGTAGGGGTAAATTCACCCCTCCACTTT. Protein sequence: CASSKEVGVNSPLHF.

This chain uses TRBV10-3 with TRBJ1-2; 9 bases fit TRBD1. CDR1 is ENHRY and CDR2 is SYGVKD in the germline V gene. This CDR3 region has 15 residues. The ends lost 4 bases at V and 6 bases at J; junction bases unmatched: 9. CDR3 in amino acids: CAISGTGEIMDGYTF. Here the CDR3 DNA reads TGTGCCATCAGTGGGACAGGGGAGATCATGGATGGCTACACCTTC.

The sample holds a few counts of this clone. The chain recombines TRBV4-1 with TRBJ2-5, with 9 bases fitting TRBD2. The V and J ends lost 1 base and 2 bases, in that order; junction bases with no gene match: 2. The CDR3 extends over 15 amino acids. The germline gives CDR1 MGHRA, CDR2 YSYEKL. CDR3 sequence reads: CASSQGLAVQETQYF. CDR3 sequence (DNA): TGCGCCAGCAGCCAAGGACTAGCGGTTCAAGAGACCCAGTACTTC.

The table lists this clone with a count of one. V usage is TRBV4-2 and J usage is TRBJ2-3; D may be TRBD2 (5 bases). This CDR3 comprises 15 residues. Germline-derived CDR1 and CDR2 are LGHNA and YNFKEQ. The germline V and J ends were trimmed by 1 base and 6 bases, with 14 bases remaining between them. CDR3 nucleotides: TGTGCCAGCAGCCAAGCAGCGTCGAGGGAGGATACGCAGTATTTT. It is translated as CASSQAASREDTQYF.

The V call is TRBV27, the J call TRBJ2-1; TRBD2 matches at 8 bases. V lost 6 bases and J lost 7; bases outside the gene matches: 8. In germline, CDR1 is MNHEY, CDR2 SMNVEV (reference sequence). The CDR3 runs 14 residues. CDR3: CASRGGLVVNEQFF. CDR3 in DNA: TGTGCCAGCAGGGGGGGACTAGTCGTAAATGAGCAGTTCTTC.

The chain couples TRBV6-6 to TRBJ1-4; no reliable D call. The CDR3 loop spans 13 amino acids. Between the trimmed V and J ends, which lost 3 bases and 3 bases, there was a span of 5 bases. Per germline, CDR1 MNHNY and CDR2 SVGAGI (reference sequence). The CDR3 bases are TGTGCCAGCAGTTATCGAGCTAATGAAAAACTGTTTTTT. Translated, it gives CASSYRANEKLFF.

In DNA, the CDR3 is TGTGCCAGCAGCCCGTTGGGCGGAGGCACTGAAGCTTTCTTT. It is translated as CASSPLGGGTEAFF. This chain connects TRBV7-3 to TRBJ1-1, with no clear D. Trimming stripped 5 bases from V and 4 bases from J, with 14 bases between. This CDR3 has 14 residues. CDR1 and CDR2 from the germline V gene are SGHTA and FQGTGA. Full variable domain (remainder filled in from reference TRBV7-3 and TRBJ1-1): GAGVSQTPSNKVTEKGKYVELRCDPISGHTALYWYRQSLGQGPEFLIYFQGTGAADDSGLPNDRFFAVRPEGSVSTLKIQRTERGDSAVYLCASSPLGGGTEAFFGQGTRLTVV.

This chain uses TRBV6-6 with TRBJ2-2, with TRBD2 matching over 7 bases. Germline trimming cut 7 bases from V and 0 bases from J; bases unmatched to any gene: 8. The germline V gene encodes CDR1 MNHNY and CDR2 SVGAGI (reference sequence). The CDR3 spans 16 residues. DNA for the CDR3: TGTGCCAGCACCTGGGGGGGACTATCGAACACCGGGGAGCTGTTTTTT. Its protein product is CASTWGGLSNTGELFF.

The chain combines TRBV9 with TRBJ2-7; D might be TRBD1 (5 bases). Germline-derived CDR1 and CDR2 are SGDLS and YYNGEE. This CDR3 region has 14 residues. Trimming cost V 0 bases and J 7 bases, with 14 bases left between them. The CDR3 sequence: CASSVGQGLGEQYF. The CDR3 coding sequence is TGTGCCAGCAGCGTAGGTCAGGGCTTGGGGGAGCAGTACTTC.

This clone was observed a single time. V usage is TRBV10-3 and J usage is TRBJ2-5; possibly TRBD2 for D (6 bases). The length of the CDR3 is 14 residues. Germline V gene lookup returns CDR1 ENHRY and CDR2 SYGVKD. The ends were cut back, 8 bases at V and 1 base at J, with 14 bases in the middle. CDR3 loop: CAIRGNPVQETQYF. Here the CDR3 DNA reads TGTGCCATCCGGGGGAACCCGGTCCAAGAGACCCAGTACTTC.

The rearrangement joins TRBV7-9 to TRBJ1-1; the D gene is possibly TRBD1 (6 bases). CDR1 and CDR2 from the germline V gene are SEHNR and FQNEAQ (reference sequence). CDR3 size: 13 residues. The germline V and J ends were trimmed by 4 bases and 2 bases, with 8 bases remaining between them. Here the CDR3 reads CASSSQGNTEAFF. In DNA, the CDR3 is TGTGCCAGCAGCTCACAGGGAAACACTGAAGCTTTCTTT.

The V call is TRBV5-6, the J call TRBJ2-2; D is uncertain. The CDR3 consists of 17 residues. With 4 bases removed from V and 1 base from J, the gap between germline ends came to 17 bases. The germline gives CDR1 SGHDT, CDR2 YYEEEE. The CDR3 DNA reads as TGTGCCAGCAGCCCCCAGGCCCCTCTTTTGAACACCGGGGAGCTGTTTTTT. Encoded protein: CASSPQAPLLNTGELFF.

V usage is TRBV29-1 and J usage is TRBJ2-7, with 7 bases matching TRBD2. Looked up from germline, CDR1 is SQVTM and CDR2 is ANQGSEA. CDR3 length equals 13 residues. Losses at the gene ends were 6 bases for V and 0 bases for J; bases not matched to a gene: 5. DNA of the CDR3: TGCAGCGTAGCACTAGCGAGCTCCTACGAGCAGTACTTC. Translation: CSVALASSYEQYF.